The source of this TCR beta chain is a study of cytomegalovirus exposure and HLA in healthy donors. V was cut by 2 bases and J by 2 bases, with 14 bases left in between. The CDR3 is 15 amino acids. Clones were sequenced by immunoSEQ multiplex PCR, and TCRdb holds only the in-frame ones, with some missing. The sample holds over 200,000 clones, 90% seen once. This clone was counted a single time. V gene TRBV5-3 combines with J gene TRBJ2-7; D ambiguous. TRBV5-3 counts as an open reading frame of uncertain function. The source of this sequence is a woman aged 30 to 39 in good health and CMV-seronegative. The sample taken for sequencing was PBMCs. The CDR3 sequence: CARSFPDAQAYEQYF. The CDR3 nucleotides are TGTGCCAGAAGCTTTCCGGACGCCCAAGCCTACGAGCAGTACTTC.